These 21 T cell receptor beta chains came from one sample sequenced in a study of blood T cells in healthy people across ages. The authors ran a second PCR of about 7 to 11 cycles using a sample-barcoded 5' primer and a J-beta primer mix. TCRdb passed the 5' RACE reads through MiXCR, listing each CDR3 protein once. The sample lists 700,000 or so distinct CDR3 sequences, around 43% occurring once. The sample comprised blood. The receptors were gathered from a man older than 75 in good health.

The rearrangement links TRBV20-1 to TRBJ2-3, with 7 bases that match TRBD2. Losses at the gene ends were 5 bases for V and 1 base for J; bases not matched to a gene: 9. The germline V gene encodes CDR1 DFQATT and CDR2 SNEGSKA (reference sequence). This CDR3 is built from 15 residues. The CDR3 region is CSASLTSVGTDTQYF. CDR3 DNA sequence: TGCAGTGCTTCCCTTACTAGCGTGGGCACAGATACGCAGTATTTT.

In its sample, this clonotype was seen many times. This chain joins TRBV29-1 and TRBJ2-7, with TRBD2 identical over 12 bases. V lost 5 bases and J lost 4; bases outside the gene matches: 9. Germline V gene data show CDR1 as SQVTM and CDR2 as ANQGSEA. CDR3 length: 15 amino acids. CDR3 loop: CSVKRTSGVSYEQYF. The CDR3 DNA reads TGCAGCGTTAAAAGGACTAGCGGGGTTTCGTACGAGCAGTACTTC.

A word on this clonotype: The junction departs from the called germline gene at one end, perhaps through a read error. The chain has TRBV20-1 and TRBJ2-5, with 8 bases that match TRBD2. The CDR3 is made up of 14 amino acids. Germline loops: CDR1 DFQATT, CDR2 SNEGSKA (reference sequence). The CDR3 sequence is CSARDVWRGDTQYF. The CDR3 bases are TGCAGTGCCAGAGATGTTTGGCGGGGGGACACCCAGTACTTC.

This clonotype was detected many times. This sequence joins TRBV21-1 and TRBJ1-4; the table's D call TRBD1 went unverified against the DNA. TRBV21-1 is a listed pseudogene. The CDR3 extends over 17 amino acids. The CDR3 is CASSKWVGQATNEKLFF. In DNA form, the CDR3 reads TGTGCCAGCAGCAAATGGGTTGGACAGGCGACTAATGAAAAACTGTTTTTT.

The chain combines TRBV9 with TRBJ2-3, with 7 bases matching TRBD1. Germline values: CDR1 SGDLS, CDR2 YYNGEE. V shed 3 bases, J shed 2 bases, and the junction held 6 bases outside the gene matches. The CDR3 extends over 15 amino acids. The CDR3 is CASSGRDSFTDTQYF. The CDR3 coding sequence is TGTGCCAGCAGCGGACGGGACAGCTTCACAGATACGCAGTATTTT.

This clonotype was recorded once. The junction departs from germline at one end; a sequencing error may be responsible. The genes are TRBV6-1 and TRBJ1-6, with TRBD1 identical over 12 bases. Germline V CDR1 and CDR2: MNHNS, SASEGT. CDR3 length equals 17 residues. The CDR3 is CASSAGTGGVPGSSLHF. The CDR3 DNA reads TGTGCCAGCAGTGCCGGGACAGGGGGCGTCCCGGGTTCATCCCTCCACTTT.

This clonotype has ten or more counts. V usage is TRBV10-3 and J usage is TRBJ2-5; D is uncertain. V dropped 0 bases and J dropped 3 bases, with 11 bases sitting between them. The V gene's germline CDR1 is ENHRY and CDR2 SYGVKD. The CDR3 runs to 15 residues. The CDR3 sequence is CAISESKLAEETQYF. DNA of the CDR3: TGTGCCATCAGTGAGTCGAAGTTGGCCGAAGAGACCCAGTACTTC.

The chain couples TRBV7-9 to TRBJ1-3; D not certain. Germline CDR1 is SEHNR and CDR2 is FQNEAQ (reference sequence). The CDR3 has 14 amino acids. V lost 5 bases and J lost 3, with 11 bases in between. This CDR3 is CASSALGSGNTIYF. DNA of the CDR3: TGTGCCAGCAGCGCTCTGGGTAGTGGAAACACCATATATTTT.

CDR3 region: CASINSGRGYRETQYF. As DNA, the CDR3 is TGTGCCAGCATCAATAGCGGGAGAGGATACAGAGAGACCCAGTACTTC. The chain carries TRBV6-1 and TRBJ2-5, with 9 bases lining up with TRBD2. V lost 7 bases, J lost 4 bases, and 13 bases stayed unmatched. CDR3 length: 16 amino acids. CDR1 is MNHNS, CDR2 SASEGT, per germline.

Worth noting for this clonotype: One junction end disagrees with the germline gene, perhaps due to a read error. The rearrangement uses TRBV12-3 or TRBV12-4 and TRBJ2-6; TRBD2 agrees at 11 bases. There are 19 residues in the CDR3. CDR3 bases: TGTGCCAGCAGTTATATGCGGGGACTAGCGGCCTCTGGGGCCAACGCCCTGACTTTC. As protein: CASSYMRGLAASGANALTF.

V and J are TRBV2 and TRBJ2-7, with 9 positions matching TRBD2. This CDR3 has 13 amino acids. Germline V gene data show CDR1 as SNHLY and CDR2 as FYNNEI. Germline trimming cut 6 bases from V and 7 bases from J; bases unmatched to any gene: 7. This CDR3 is CASRREGGGEQYF. DNA of the CDR3: TGTGCCAGCAGGCGGGAGGGCGGCGGTGAGCAGTACTTC.

This clonotype was observed many times. The chain recombines TRBV5-1 with TRBJ2-1, with 8 bases identical to TRBD1. The CDR3 is made up of 15 amino acids. J lost 7 bases, V lost 0 bases, and 6 bases had no gene match. From germline, CDR1 is SGHRS and CDR2 YFSETQ. The CDR3 is CASSLVPGQGNEQFF. DNA for the CDR3: TGCGCCAGCAGCTTGGTACCTGGACAGGGAAATGAGCAGTTCTTC.

The chain combines TRBV20-1 with TRBJ1-4; D is perhaps TRBD1 (5 bases). Germline lookup yields CDR1 DFQATT and CDR2 SNEGSKA (reference sequence). This CDR3 spans 15 amino acids. Trimming stripped 0 bases from V and 7 bases from J, with 15 bases between. The DNA of the CDR3 is TGCAGTGCTAGAGACAACAGGCCGGGGATTGAAAAACTGTTTTTT. Translating it yields CSARDNRPGIEKLFF.

The chain links TRBV7-2 to TRBJ2-5; D is possibly TRBD2 (5 bases). The CDR3 contains 14 residues. Trimming removed 5 bases from V and 11 bases from J, with 21 bases in between. CDR1 is SGHTA and CDR2 is FQGNSA in the germline V gene. The CDR3 region is CTSSNDPDGWEQYF. The CDR3 DNA follows: TGTACCAGCAGCAACGACCCGGACGGGTGGGAGCAGTACTTC.

The chain is built from TRBV6-5 and TRBJ2-6, with D possibly being TRBD1 or TRBD2 (6 bases each). The CDR3 covers 20 residues. Germline V gives CDR1 MNHEY, CDR2 SVGAGI. Trimming took off 4 bases at V and 1 base at J, with 23 bases between the two ends. The CDR3 sequence is CASSFLGGTGIVSGANVLTF. CDR3 in DNA: TGTGCCAGCAGTTTTCTCGGGGGCACCGGAATAGTATCTGGGGCCAACGTCCTGACTTTC.

The chain joins TRBV9 to TRBJ2-1; D gene uncertain. V was shortened by 5 bases and J by 0 bases, with 9 bases between the two germline ends. The CDR3 sequence is 14 residues long. Germline V gives CDR1 SGDLS, CDR2 YYNGEE. CDR3 protein: CASSHSSSYNEQFF. In DNA form, the CDR3 reads TGTGCCAGCAGTCACAGTAGCTCCTACAATGAGCAGTTCTTC.

The chain uses TRBV4-1 and TRBJ1-5; unclear D gene. Germline loops: CDR1 MGHRA, CDR2 YSYEKL. V was trimmed by 0 bases and J by 5 bases, leaving 8 bases between them. CDR3 size: 14 residues. The CDR3 reads CASSQDGFYQPQHF. The CDR3 DNA sequence: TGCGCCAGCAGCCAAGATGGCTTCTATCAGCCCCAGCATTTT.

J is TRBJ1-2 and V is TRBV20-1, with TRBD1 identical over 7 bases. J gave up 2 bases and V 7 bases, and 4 bases lay outside the gene matches. Looked up from germline, CDR1 is DFQATT and CDR2 is SNEGSKA (reference sequence). This CDR3 is built from 12 residues. CDR3 nucleotide sequence: TGCAGTGTTGAGGGACAGAACTATGGCTACACCTTC. Amino acid sequence: CSVEGQNYGYTF.

This clonotype has only a few counts. This CDR3 is CASTGLSEAFF. The CDR3 bases are TGTGCCAGCACGGGACTTTCTGAAGCTTTCTTT. The gene calls are TRBV7-2 and TRBJ1-1; possibly TRBD1 for D (5 bases). V was shortened by 7 bases and J by 6 bases, with 9 bases between the two germline ends. CDR1 and CDR2 (germline): SGHTA, FQGNSA. The length of the CDR3 is 11 residues.

This clonotype was recorded a few times. The chain has TRBV12-3 or TRBV12-4 and TRBJ2-2; D is uncertain. V lost 0 bases, J lost 3 bases, and 5 bases lay in between. The CDR3 runs 14 residues. The CDR3 is CASSLATYTGELFF. DNA for the CDR3: TGTGCCAGCAGTTTAGCGACCTACACCGGGGAGCTGTTTTTT.

The chain couples TRBV5-4 to TRBJ2-2; D is unresolved. This CDR3 spans 14 amino acids. Germline V gene sequence: CDR1 SGHNT, CDR2 YYREEE (reference sequence). Deletions cut 2 bases from V and 5 bases from J, with 10 bases between. CDR3 protein: CASSFDSRTGELFF. DNA of the CDR3: TGTGCCAGCAGCTTTGATAGTCGGACCGGGGAGCTGTTTTTT.